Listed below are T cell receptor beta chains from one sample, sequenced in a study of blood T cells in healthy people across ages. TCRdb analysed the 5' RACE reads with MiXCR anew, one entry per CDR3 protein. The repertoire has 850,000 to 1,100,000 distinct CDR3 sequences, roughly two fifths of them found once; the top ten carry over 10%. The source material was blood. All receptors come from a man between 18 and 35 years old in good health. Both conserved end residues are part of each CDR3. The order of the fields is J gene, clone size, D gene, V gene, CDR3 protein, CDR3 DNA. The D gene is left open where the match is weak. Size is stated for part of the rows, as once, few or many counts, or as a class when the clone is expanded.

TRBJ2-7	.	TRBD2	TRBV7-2	CASSPTSGGTYEQYF	TGTGCCAGCAGCCCGACTAGCGGGGGGACCTACGAGCAGTACTTC
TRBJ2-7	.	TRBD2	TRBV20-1	CSATGTSEEQYF	TGCAGTGCTACCGGGACTAGCGAAGAGCAGTACTTC
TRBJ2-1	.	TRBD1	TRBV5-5	CASSPGQENYEQFF	TGTGCCAGCAGCCCGGGACAGGAAAACTACGAGCAGTTCTTC
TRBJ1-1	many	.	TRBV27	CASSLSPNTEAFF	TGTGCCAGCAGTTTATCGCCCAACACTGAAGCTTTCTTT
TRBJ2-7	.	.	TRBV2	CASNEGGIYEQYF	TGTGCCAGCAATGAAGGGGGGATCTACGAGCAGTACTTC
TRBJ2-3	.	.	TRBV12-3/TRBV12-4	CASSLVRASTDTQYF	TGTGCCAGCAGTTTAGTCAGGGCGAGCACAGATACGCAGTATTTT
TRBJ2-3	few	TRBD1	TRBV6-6	CASSYLGTEQTHTQYF	TGTGCCAGCAGTTACCTTGGGACAGAGCAAACCCATACGCAGTATTTT
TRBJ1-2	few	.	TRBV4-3	CASSTRGRRFGYTF	TGCGCCAGCAGTACGAGGGGCAGGCGGTTTGGCTACACCTTC
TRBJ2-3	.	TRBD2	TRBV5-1	CASSRGTSGGYTQYF	TGCGCCAGCAGCAGGGGGACTAGCGGGGGGTATACGCAGTATTTT
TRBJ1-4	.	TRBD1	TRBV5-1	CASSLTGAREGEKLFF	TGCGCCAGCAGCTTGACAGGGGCCCGTGAGGGAGAAAAACTGTTTTTT
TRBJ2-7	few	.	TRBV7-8	CASSFQRVSAYEQYF	TGTGCCAGCAGCTTTCAAAGGGTTTCGGCCTACGAGCAGTACTTC
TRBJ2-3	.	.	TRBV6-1	CASSEAAPDTQYF	TGTGCCAGCAGTGAAGCGGCTCCAGATACGCAGTATTTT
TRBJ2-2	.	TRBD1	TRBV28	CASSYTGGNTGELFF	TGTGCCAGCAGTTATACAGGGGGTAACACCGGGGAGCTGTTTTTT
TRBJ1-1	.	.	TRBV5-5	CASSGRTVGTEAFF	TGTGCCAGCAGCGGGCGGACGGTGGGGACTGAAGCTTTCTTT
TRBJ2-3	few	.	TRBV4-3	CASSPLQVASPADTQYF	TGCGCCAGCAGCCCCTTGCAGGTGGCTAGCCCGGCGGATACGCAGTATTTT
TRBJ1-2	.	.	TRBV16	CASSQSIGREYDGYTF	TGTGCCAGCAGCCAATCGATTGGCAGGGAGTATGATGGCTACACCTTC
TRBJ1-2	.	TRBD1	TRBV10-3	CAISESRDRTYGYTF	TGTGCCATCAGTGAGTCGAGGGACAGAACCTATGGCTACACCTTC